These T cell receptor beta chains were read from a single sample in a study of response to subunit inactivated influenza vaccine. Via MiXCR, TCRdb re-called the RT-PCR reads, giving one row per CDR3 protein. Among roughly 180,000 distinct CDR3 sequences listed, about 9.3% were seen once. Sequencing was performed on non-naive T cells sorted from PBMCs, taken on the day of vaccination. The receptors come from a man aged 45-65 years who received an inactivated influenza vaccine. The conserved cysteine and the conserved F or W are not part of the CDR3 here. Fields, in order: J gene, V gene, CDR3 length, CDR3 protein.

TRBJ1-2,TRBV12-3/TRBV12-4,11,ASSLDKNYGYT
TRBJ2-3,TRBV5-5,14,ASSFGWGLAMDTQY
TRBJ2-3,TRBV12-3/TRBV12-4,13,ASSSTERSTDTQY
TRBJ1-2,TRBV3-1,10,ASSQDIYGYT
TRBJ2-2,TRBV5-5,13,ASSFRDFYTGELF
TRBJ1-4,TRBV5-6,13,ASSLAEQGAEKLF
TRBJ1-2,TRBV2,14,ASSETRRSDGGGYT
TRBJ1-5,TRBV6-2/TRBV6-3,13,ASSKTAMGNQPQH
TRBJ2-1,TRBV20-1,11,SAWAGGYNEQF
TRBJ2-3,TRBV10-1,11,ASNDGSTDTQY
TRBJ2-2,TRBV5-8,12,ASSPWKLAGELF
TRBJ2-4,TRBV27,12,ASSPSSGSRIQY
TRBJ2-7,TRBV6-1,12,ASRVEPTTYEQY
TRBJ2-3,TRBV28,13,ASSNSRGSTDTQY
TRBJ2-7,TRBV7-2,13,ASKLGSSPSYEQY
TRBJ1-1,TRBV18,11,ASSPTKNTEAF
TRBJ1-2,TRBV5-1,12,ASSLSDGNYGYT
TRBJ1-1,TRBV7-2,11,ASSKGPNTEAF
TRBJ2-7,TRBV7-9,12,ASSFQGVSYEQY
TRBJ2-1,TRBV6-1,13,ASSQDLTGSNEQF
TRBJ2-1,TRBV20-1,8,SPTDNEQF
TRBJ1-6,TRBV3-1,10,ASQSYNSPLH
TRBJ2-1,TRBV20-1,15,SARDTKTGTSINEQF
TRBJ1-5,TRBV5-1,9,ASSLEQPQH
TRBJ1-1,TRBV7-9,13,ASSSIGEANTEAF
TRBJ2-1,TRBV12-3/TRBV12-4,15,ASSGGRVGSSYNEQF
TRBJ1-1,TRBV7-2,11,ASSSDRGYVAF
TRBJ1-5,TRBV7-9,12,ASSLALDNQPQH
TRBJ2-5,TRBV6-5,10,ASRDGLTSQY
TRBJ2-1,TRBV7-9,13,ASSLRRGPYNEQF
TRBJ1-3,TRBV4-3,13,ASSQDSGWSDTIY
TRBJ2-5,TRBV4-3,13,ASSQAVDREETQY
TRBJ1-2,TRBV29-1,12,SVEDGGRRYGYT
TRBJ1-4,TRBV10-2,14,ASSESIFRGGEKLF
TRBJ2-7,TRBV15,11,ATSRDRSYEQY
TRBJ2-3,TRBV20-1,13,SARGIASSTDTQY
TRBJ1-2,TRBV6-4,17,ASSDLNTDRSFRFYGYT
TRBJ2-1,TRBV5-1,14,ASSSETDRPYNEQF
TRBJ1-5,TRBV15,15,ATSYGRNHGRNQPQH
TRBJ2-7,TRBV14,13,ASSQEDRAHYEQY
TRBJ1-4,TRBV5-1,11,ASSLARGEKLF
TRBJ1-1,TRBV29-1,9,SVGRHTEAF
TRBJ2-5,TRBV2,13,ASSSGQGERKTQY
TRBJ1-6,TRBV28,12,ASSSDRVYSPLH
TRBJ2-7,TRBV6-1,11,ASRRAGLLEQY
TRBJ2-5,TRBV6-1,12,ASSEDGLQETQY
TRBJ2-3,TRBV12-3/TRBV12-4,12,ASRPGTGADTQY
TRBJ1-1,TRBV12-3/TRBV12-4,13,ASSLGGGHGTEAF
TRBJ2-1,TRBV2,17,ASSLDWEWGTGSYNEQF